This entry features one TCR beta chain sequence. Its antigen is as yet unknown. The data were produced by immunoSEQ multiplex PCR, yet TCRdb's version contains in-frame clones alone and is incomplete. This table holds 86,000 or so clones, approximately 90% found once. These data originate in a study of graft-versus-host responses after intestinal transplantation. Whole-study context: Multivisceral, liver-intestinal, or isolated intestinal transplants were received by the recipients.

This CDR3 is 14 amino acids long. Germline V gene sequence: CDR1 MNHEY, CDR2 SMNVEV (reference sequence). Trimming left V 8 bases short and J 1 base short, with 12 bases between. The rearrangement links TRBV27 to TRBJ1-5; tentatively, D is TRBD1 (5 bases). The sequences come from unstimulated CD8+ T cells sorted from spleen or lymph node cells, collected before intestinal transplant. This sequence originates from a human donor who received an intestinal transplant. The CDR3 is CASASGDSNQPQHF. CDR3 bases: TGTGCCAGCGCCTCCGGGGACAGCAATCAGCCCCAGCATTTT.